One and the same sample provided the 27 T cell receptor beta chains below, sequenced in a study of blood T cell dynamics during melanoma immunotherapy. Sequencing was performed with immunoSEQ multiplex PCR; in TCRdb, only in-frame clones are kept and a portion is missing. The table lists approximately 25,000 clones, around 88% of them singletons. As for time point: pre-treatment baseline. The material was blood, obtained from a patient treated with checkpoint blockade. Source of these receptors: a human donor with melanoma.

The chain is built from TRBV6-4 and TRBJ1-4; 9 bases are a match to TRBD1. Germline assignment: CDR1 MRHNA and CDR2 SNTAGT. V dropped 6 bases and J dropped 4; count of bases not matched to a gene: 0. The CDR3 is made up of 13 amino acids. CDR3 in DNA: TGTGCCAGCAGGACAGGGGGTAATGAAAAACTGTTTTTT. It is translated as CASRTGGNEKLFF.

The V gene is TRBV28, the J gene TRBJ1-5, with a possible D match to TRBD1 (6 bases). The germline V and J ends were trimmed by 2 bases and 3 bases, with 14 bases remaining between them. This CDR3 spans 16 amino acids. Looked up from germline, CDR1 is MDHEN and CDR2 is SYDVKM. CDR3 nucleotide sequence: TGTGCCAGCAGTTTAGGTCAGGGGAGTCCCAATCAGCCCCAGCATTTT. It specifies CASSLGQGSPNQPQHF. The complete variable domain, with remaining parts taken from reference TRBV28 and TRBJ1-5, reads DVKVTQSSRYLVKRTGEKVFLECVQDMDHENMFWYRQDPGLGLRLIYFSYDVKMKEKGDIPEGYSVSREKKERFSLILESASTNQTSMYLCASSLGQGSPNQPQHFGDGTRLSIL.

The chain has TRBV7-8 and TRBJ2-7; possible D gene TRBD2, 5 bases. Trimming took off 6 bases at V and 3 bases at J, with 15 bases between the two ends. The CDR3 extends over 14 amino acids. CDR1 is SGHVS and CDR2 is FQNEAQ in the germline V gene. The CDR3 DNA follows: TGTGCCAGCAGTAGAGCGGCCTTGGGCTACGAGCAGTACTTC. Its protein product is CASSRAALGYEQYF.

The chain has TRBV4-1 and TRBJ2-2, with 8 bases that match TRBD1. Unmatched junction bases numbered 12, after V lost 6 bases and J lost 3 bases. The CDR3 spans 17 residues. CDR1 and CDR2 (germline): MGHRA, YSYEKL. The chain's CDR3 is CASSLRQGAADTGELFF. CDR3 in DNA: TGCGCCAGCAGTCTGAGGCAGGGGGCAGCGGACACCGGGGAGCTGTTTTTT.

The chain is built from TRBV5-1 and TRBJ1-4; D not certain. The CDR3 sequence is 14 residues long. Per germline, CDR1 SGHRS and CDR2 YFSETQ. V was clipped by 5 bases and J by 7 bases, with 15 bases between them. The CDR3 DNA follows: TGCGCCAGCAGTTCAAACTCGGGGTCTGAAAAACTGTTTTTT. It is translated as CASSSNSGSEKLFF.

The V call is TRBV14, the J call TRBJ2-5; tentative D call: TRBD1 (5 bases). The CDR3 sequence is 19 residues long. The V and J ends lost 1 base and 0 bases respectively, with 21 bases between them. Germline V gene sequence: CDR1 SGHDN, CDR2 FVKESK. CDR3 DNA sequence: TGTGCCAGCAGCCAAGGGGGCGGAACAACAACCCGGTACCAAGAGACCCAGTACTTC. Protein sequence: CASSQGGGTTTRYQETQYF. The full variable domain, completed using reference TRBV14 and TRBJ2-5, is EAGVTQFPSHSVIEKGQTVTLRCDPISGHDNLYWYRRVMGKEIKFLLHFVKESKQDESGMPNNRFLAERTGGTYSTLKVQPAELEDSGVYFCASSQGGGTTTRYQETQYFGPGTRLLVL.

This sequence joins TRBV2 and TRBJ2-1; D may match TRBD1 or TRBD2 (6 bases each). Trimming shortened V by 7 bases and J by 3 bases, and 10 bases separated the two germline ends. The CDR3 spans 13 residues. Germline assignment: CDR1 SNHLY and CDR2 FYNNEI. CDR3 sequence (DNA): TGTGCCAGCAAGGAGGGGGGCTACAATGAGCAGTTCTTC. It translates to CASKEGGYNEQFF.

The chain recombines TRBV5-1 with TRBJ1-1, with D possibly matching TRBD1 (6 bases). CDR1 and CDR2 from the germline V gene are SGHRS and YFSETQ. CDR3 length equals 15 residues. The V and J ends lost 2 bases and 7 bases respectively, with 18 bases between them. The CDR3 reads CASSLQYGQTSEAFF. The CDR3 nucleotides read TGCGCCAGCAGCTTACAGTATGGACAGACAAGTGAAGCTTTCTTT.

The chain couples TRBV7-6 to TRBJ2-1; the D call may be TRBD1 or TRBD2 (5 bases each). Trimming stripped 5 bases from V and 4 bases from J, with 15 bases between. The CDR3 loop spans 15 amino acids. Germline lookup yields CDR1 SGHVS and CDR2 FNYEAQ. CDR3 amino acids: CASSQPGDGYNEQFF. DNA for the CDR3: TGTGCCAGCAGCCAACCCGGGGACGGATACAATGAGCAGTTCTTC.

This clone is a singleton in its sample. V gene TRBV5-6 combines with J gene TRBJ2-4, with 7 nucleotides matching TRBD1. Germline V gene data show CDR1 as SGHDT and CDR2 as YYEEEE. The CDR3 consists of 14 residues. The V and J ends lost 0 bases and 8 bases, in that order; junction bases with no gene match: 5. CDR3: CASSLGQGQDIQYF. Here the CDR3 DNA reads TGTGCCAGCAGCTTGGGACAGGGTCAAGACATTCAGTACTTC.

V is TRBV4-1 and J is TRBJ2-7, with 7 nucleotides matching TRBD2. Trimming took 4 bases from V and 1 from J; bases not matched to a gene: 10. Per the germline V gene, CDR1 is MGHRA and CDR2 is YSYEKL. This CDR3 region has 16 residues. CDR3 sequence reads: CASSLRRGGESYEQYF. The CDR3 DNA follows: TGCGCCAGCAGCCTTCGTCGTGGGGGGGAGTCCTACGAGCAGTACTTC.

This clone appeared a few times. The rearrangement joins TRBV6-6 to TRBJ1-5, with TRBD1 as a possible D gene (6 bases). The germline CDR1 and CDR2 sequences are MNHNY and SVGAGI (reference sequence). This CDR3 comprises 15 residues. V was trimmed by 6 bases and J by 7 bases, leaving 19 bases between them. The CDR3 spells CASRALGGELQPQHF. In DNA form, the CDR3 reads TGTGCCAGCAGGGCTCTAGGGGGAGAACTCCAGCCCCAGCATTTT.

As for this clone: An end of the junction differs from the germline gene, which may be a read error. The chain uses TRBV10-3 and TRBJ1-3; D is undetermined. This CDR3 comprises 16 residues. In germline, CDR1 is ENHRY, CDR2 SYGVKD. The CDR3 spells CASSTDGNSSGNTIYF. DNA for the CDR3: TGTGCCAGCAGTACTGACGGCAACTCCTCTGGAAACACCATATATTTT.

The V call is TRBV11-1, the J call TRBJ2-1; TRBD2 matches 11 bases. V was pared by 2 bases and J by 5 bases, with 8 bases of the junction left unmatched. CDR3 size: 17 residues. Looked up from germline, CDR1 is SGHAT and CDR2 is FQDESV (reference sequence). Here the CDR3 reads CASSLLLGTSGNNEQFF. In nucleotides, the CDR3 is TGTGCCAGCAGCTTACTCCTCGGGACTAGCGGAAACAATGAGCAGTTCTTC.

CDR3 DNA: TGTGCCAGCAGACCCCTAGCATCCTACAATGAGCAGTTCTTC. It codes for CASRPLASYNEQFF. The chain is built from TRBV6-6 and TRBJ2-1; maybe TRBD2 (5 bases). Germline CDR1 reads MNHNY; CDR2 reads SVGAGI (reference sequence). This CDR3 comprises 14 residues. Deletions cut 6 bases from V and 1 base from J, with 10 bases between.

The genes are TRBV5-1 and TRBJ2-5, with 13 nucleotides matching TRBD2. The CDR3 runs 15 residues. The germline V gene has CDR1 SGHRS and CDR2 YFSETQ. The trim removed 4 bases at V and 4 bases at J, leaving 4 bases unmatched. The CDR3 reads CASSSGLAGVETQYF. In DNA form, the CDR3 reads TGCGCCAGCAGCAGTGGACTAGCGGGAGTAGAGACCCAGTACTTC.

This sequence joins TRBV19 and TRBJ2-7, with 7 bases aligning to TRBD1. This CDR3 comprises 14 residues. CDR1 is LNHDA, CDR2 SQIVND, per germline (reference sequence). The V gene end was trimmed by 7 bases and the J gene end by 0 bases; junction bases not matched to a gene: 6. CDR3 DNA: TGTGCCAGTAAGACGGGACAGAGCTCCTACGAGCAGTACTTC. Residues: CASKTGQSSYEQYF.

The rearrangement links TRBV28 to TRBJ2-7, with TRBD2 matching over 10 bases. The V and J ends lost 4 bases and 3 bases, in that order; junction bases with no gene match: 3. The CDR3 consists of 14 residues. CDR1 is MDHEN, CDR2 SYDVKM, per germline. The CDR3 here is CASSSWTSGYEQYF. The CDR3, as DNA: TGTGCCAGCAGTTCGTGGACTAGCGGCTACGAGCAGTACTTC. The entire variable domain, with the rest obtained from reference TRBV28 and TRBJ2-7, is as follows: DVKVTQSSRYLVKRTGEKVFLECVQDMDHENMFWYRQDPGLGLRLIYFSYDVKMKEKGDIPEGYSVSREKKERFSLILESASTNQTSMYLCASSSWTSGYEQYFGPGTRLTVT.

The chain is built from TRBV29-1 and TRBJ2-3, with a possible D match to TRBD2 (5 bases). Germline CDR1 SQVTM, CDR2 ANQGSEA. CDR3 length: 15 residues. V was shortened by 4 bases and J by 0 bases, with 14 bases between the two germline ends. This CDR3 is CSVGGWSGSTDTQYF. CDR3 nucleotide sequence: TGCAGCGTTGGAGGTTGGAGCGGAAGCACAGATACGCAGTATTTT.

The V and J genes are TRBV6-6 and TRBJ2-1, with TRBD2 matching 11 bases. The CDR3 spans 16 residues. Germline CDR1 and CDR2: MNHNY and SVGAGI (reference sequence). The V gene end was trimmed by 6 bases and the J gene end by 2 bases; junction bases not matched to a gene: 6. Here the CDR3 reads CASRPRLAGTYNEQFF. CDR3 in DNA: TGTGCCAGCAGGCCTCGACTAGCGGGGACCTACAATGAGCAGTTCTTC.

V is TRBV28 and J is TRBJ2-7; a weak D match, TRBD2 (6 bases). Trimming pared 5 bases from V and 3 bases from J, leaving 8 bases between. The CDR3 is 12 amino acids. Germline V lookup: CDR1 MDHEN, CDR2 SYDVKM. CDR3 protein: CASSTGSYEQYF. For the CDR3, the DNA is TGTGCCAGCAGTACCGGGAGCTACGAGCAGTACTTC.

In this sample, this clone turned up a few times. This sequence joins TRBV19 and TRBJ2-2, with 7 positions matching TRBD1. Trimming cost V 5 bases and J 5 bases; bases outside gene matches: 5. The CDR3 sequence is 14 residues long. Germline assignment: CDR1 LNHDA and CDR2 SQIVND (reference sequence). The CDR3, as DNA: TGTGCCAGTAGTGTTGACAGGGCGACCGGGGAGCTGTTTTTT. Encoded protein: CASSVDRATGELFF.

V is TRBV28 and J is TRBJ2-7; 10 bases are a match to TRBD2. The germline V gene encodes CDR1 MDHEN and CDR2 SYDVKM. Losses at the gene ends were 6 bases for V and 7 bases for J; bases not matched to a gene: 15. CDR3 length: 16 amino acids. The CDR3 reads CASSPPAGGPLGEQYF. For the CDR3, the DNA is TGTGCCAGCAGCCCGCCAGCGGGAGGGCCTCTGGGGGAGCAGTACTTC.

J is TRBJ2-1 and V is TRBV10-3; 15 bases map to TRBD2. The junction had 5 bases not matched to a gene; V was cut back by 4 bases and J by 7 bases. This CDR3 is 16 amino acids long. Germline CDR1 reads ENHRY; CDR2 reads SYGVKD. The CDR3 is CAISGGLAGGRNEQFF. The CDR3 DNA is TGTGCCATCAGTGGGGGACTAGCGGGAGGTCGAAATGAGCAGTTCTTC.

This rearrangement joins TRBV19 to TRBJ2-1; 12 bases fit TRBD2. The V gene end was trimmed by 5 bases and the J gene end by 8 bases; junction bases not matched to a gene: 7. The CDR3 runs to 15 residues. Germline CDR1 reads LNHDA; CDR2 reads SQIVND (reference sequence). In DNA form, the CDR3 reads TGTGCCAGTAGTCATTGGACTAGCGGGAACGATGAGCAGTTCTTC. Translating it yields CASSHWTSGNDEQFF.

The chain couples TRBV29-1 to TRBJ2-2, with D unclear. The CDR3 is made up of 14 amino acids. V was clipped by 0 bases and J by 0 bases, with 5 bases between them. Germline CDR1 SQVTM, CDR2 ANQGSEA. The CDR3 spells CSVEETANTGELFF. The CDR3 DNA reads TGCAGCGTTGAAGAGACCGCGAACACCGGGGAGCTGTTTTTT.

V is TRBV6-6 and J is TRBJ1-5; unclear D gene. From germline, CDR1 is MNHNY and CDR2 SVGAGI (reference sequence). The V gene lost 6 bases and the J gene lost 6 bases, with 9 bases spanning the gap. CDR3 length equals 12 residues. The CDR3 coding sequence is TGTGCCAGCAGGCAAGGGAGTCAGCCCCAGCATTTT. Translated: CASRQGSQPQHF.